The sequence of this T cell receptor beta chain was determined in a study of blood T cells in healthy people across ages. Study background: Using template switching, researchers captured about one barcoded beta molecule for each two T cells. Study-wide results and limits: Per million T cells, TCR beta diversity dropped about linearly as age rose.

PCR was performed a second time for 7 to 11 cycles using a sample-barcoded 5' primer and a J-beta primer mix. Each CDR3 protein is one row after TCRdb ran MiXCR on the 5' RACE reads. This sample carries hundreds of thousands of distinct CDR3 sequences, 20% to 25% of them seen once, and the ten largest clones take approximately 3.7%. For this clonotype: What it recognizes is unknown.

CDR3 size: 17 residues. Per the germline V gene, CDR1 is SEHNR and CDR2 is FQNEAQ (reference sequence). J lost 4 bases, V lost 4 bases, and 7 bases had no gene match. The chain couples TRBV7-9 to TRBJ2-2; 12 nucleotides align to TRBD2. The material sequenced was blood. This TCR came from a man between 65 and 85 years old in good health. The CDR3 DNA reads as TGTGCCAGCAGCTCAAGACTAGCGGGAGAACCCACCGGGGAGCTGTTTTTT. Its protein is CASSSRLAGEPTGELFF.